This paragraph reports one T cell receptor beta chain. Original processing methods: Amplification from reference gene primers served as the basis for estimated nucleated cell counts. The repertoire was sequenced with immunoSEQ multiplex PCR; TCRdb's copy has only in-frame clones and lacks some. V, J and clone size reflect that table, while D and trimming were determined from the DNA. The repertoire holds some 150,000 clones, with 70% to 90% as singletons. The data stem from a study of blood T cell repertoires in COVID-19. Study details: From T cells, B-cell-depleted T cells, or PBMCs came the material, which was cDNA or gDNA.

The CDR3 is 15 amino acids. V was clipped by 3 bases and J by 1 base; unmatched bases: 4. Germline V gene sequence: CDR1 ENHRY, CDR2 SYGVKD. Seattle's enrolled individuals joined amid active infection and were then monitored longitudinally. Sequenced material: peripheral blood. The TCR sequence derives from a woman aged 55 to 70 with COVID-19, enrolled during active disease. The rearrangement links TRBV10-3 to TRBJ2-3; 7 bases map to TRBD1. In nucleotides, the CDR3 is TGTGCCATCAGTGACGAGGGGGCCGGCACAGATACGCAGTATTTT. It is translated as CAISDEGAGTDTQYF.